These T cell receptor beta chains were read from a single sample in a study of T cells in Graves' hyperthyroidism and ophthalmopathy. TCRdb processed the multiplex PCR reads anew with MiXCR; each CDR3 protein has one entry. The sample consists of a few hundred thousand distinct CDR3 sequences, around 14% of them appearing once. Sequenced material: blood. The receptors stem from a woman aged 25 to 39 with Graves' hyperthyroidism that later progressed to Graves' ophthalmopathy. Both conserved end residues are trimmed from each CDR3. D genes are given only for firm matches. Rows may omit the clone size; those that give it use once, few, many or a size class.

CDR3 protein: SARPGSFFNEQF
D gene: NA
V gene: TRBV20-1
clone size: many
J gene: TRBJ2-1

CDR3 protein: ASSSQGLPSTQY
D gene: NA
V gene: TRBV27
clone size: many
J gene: TRBJ2-3

CDR3 protein: AISEDSGIVTYGYT
D gene: NA
V gene: TRBV10-3
clone size: few
J gene: TRBJ1-2

CDR3 protein: ATGAMMGGNEKLF
D gene: NA
V gene: TRBV10-2
clone size: NA
J gene: TRBJ1-4

CDR3 protein: ATCLSGSSYNEQF
D gene: TRBD2
V gene: TRBV15
clone size: few
J gene: TRBJ2-1

CDR3 protein: ASSSRWAGIQETQY
D gene: NA
V gene: TRBV5-4
clone size: few
J gene: TRBJ2-5

CDR3 protein: ASKTASASYEQY
D gene: NA
V gene: TRBV6-1
clone size: NA
J gene: TRBJ2-7

CDR3 protein: ASSLHGGNTEAF
D gene: NA
V gene: TRBV6-2/TRBV6-3
clone size: NA
J gene: TRBJ1-1

CDR3 protein: ASSGLAGFYEQY
D gene: TRBD2
V gene: TRBV11-2
clone size: many
J gene: TRBJ2-7

CDR3 protein: ASRWDYSTDTQY
D gene: TRBD2
V gene: TRBV6-1
clone size: NA
J gene: TRBJ2-3

CDR3 protein: ASSSYPPTSGIRSSTGELF
D gene: TRBD2
V gene: TRBV6-1
clone size: many
J gene: TRBJ2-2

CDR3 protein: ASSPRRREGGTDTQY
D gene: TRBD2
V gene: TRBV6-2/TRBV6-3
clone size: many
J gene: TRBJ2-3

CDR3 protein: ATSRERLAGEIAKNIQY
D gene: TRBD2
V gene: TRBV15
clone size: many
J gene: TRBJ2-4

CDR3 protein: ASSQGAGGLNYEQY
D gene: TRBD2
V gene: TRBV4-3
clone size: NA
J gene: TRBJ2-7

CDR3 protein: ASSYDRGGNTEAF
D gene: NA
V gene: TRBV6-6
clone size: many
J gene: TRBJ1-1

CDR3 protein: SDTLRGKGYSPLH
D gene: NA
V gene: TRBV20-1
clone size: few
J gene: TRBJ1-6

CDR3 protein: ASSQPGAYNEQF
D gene: NA
V gene: TRBV12-3/TRBV12-4
clone size: few
J gene: TRBJ2-1

CDR3 protein: AWSVRGMGRTSEGYT
D gene: NA
V gene: TRBV30
clone size: NA
J gene: TRBJ1-2

CDR3 protein: ASSRSTSFNYGYT
D gene: NA
V gene: TRBV7-2
clone size: many
J gene: TRBJ1-2

CDR3 protein: ASSPAGGNEQF
D gene: TRBD2
V gene: TRBV18
clone size: many
J gene: TRBJ2-1